This T cell receptor (beta chain) was recovered during a study of cytomegalovirus exposure and HLA in healthy donors. About the study: Out of 180 million or so T cells, an earlier analysis found around 110 million unique TCR beta sequences in total.

Study findings and constraints: A missense variant in DCLRE1C was later tied to TCR beta V- and J-gene trimming. Overall, under 200 TCR beta chains were annotated as cytomegalovirus-associated.

PCR used 60 Vbeta primers and 13 Jbeta primers. The method was immunoSEQ multiplex PCR; TCRdb's version includes in-frame clones alone and lacks a portion of them. The profile shows 150,000 to 200,000 clones, more than 75% of them singletons. As regards this clone: Its antigen is undetermined.

This TCR was recovered from a woman in her forties or fifties in good health and CMV-seronegative. Source material: PBMCs.

The DNA for the CDR3 is TGTGCCAGCAGCTTGAGGGGACAGGGCCACGAGCAGTACTTC. Encoded protein: CASSLRGQGHEQYF. This rearrangement joins TRBV7-9 to TRBJ2-7; TRBD1 matches at 9 bases. The germline CDR1 and CDR2 sequences are SEHNR and FQNEAQ (reference sequence). CDR3 length equals 14 residues. V was clipped by 3 bases and J by 5 bases; unmatched bases: 5. Based on the CDR3 plus reference TRBV7-9 and TRBJ2-7, the full variable domain is DTGVSQNPRHKITKRGQNVTFRCDPISEHNRLYWYRQTLGQGPEFLTYFQNEAQLEKSRLLSDRFSAERPKGSFSTLEIQRTEQGDSAMYLCASSLRGQGHEQYFGPGTRLTVT.